These T cell receptor beta chains were read from a single sample in a study of blood T cells in healthy people across ages. TCRdb independently ran MiXCR on the 5' RACE reads; one entry per CDR3 protein. The table lists approximately 820,000 distinct CDR3 sequences, around two fifths of them singletons. Sequencing used blood. Receptors were obtained from a man aged 55 to 70 in good health. Each CDR3 is given with its conserved first and last residue. A D gene is named only where the DNA matches it firmly. Expanded clones are given a class, and other clones once, few, many or no size at all.

>TRBV3-1|-|TRBJ1-2|-
CASSPRLQLYGYTF
TGTGCCAGCAGCCCACGACTGCAACTCTATGGCTACACCTTC
>TRBV12-3/TRBV12-4|-|TRBJ2-3|-
CASSSSGLRTDTQYF
TGTGCCAGCAGTTCCAGCGGACTCCGAACAGATACGCAGTATTTT
>TRBV6-6|TRBD2|TRBJ2-3|-
CASSYSRGVSDTQYF
TGTGCCAGCAGTTACTCGCGGGGGGTTTCAGATACGCAGTATTTT
>TRBV11-3|-|TRBJ2-1|-
CASSFDRVSYNEQFF
TGTGCCAGCAGTTTTGACAGAGTATCCTACAATGAGCAGTTCTTC
>TRBV10-3|-|TRBJ2-3|few
CAIRSTTGQDTQYF
TGTGCCATCAGATCCACGACAGGACAAGATACGCAGTATTTT
>TRBV20-1|-|TRBJ2-7|many
CSARDRQLSSYEQYF
TGCAGTGCTAGAGATCGGCAGTTAAGCTCCTACGAGCAGTACTTC
>TRBV5-6|TRBD1|TRBJ2-3|-
CASSLGTGSLDTQYF
TGTGCCAGCAGCCTAGGGACAGGGAGTTTGGATACGCAGTATTTT
>TRBV2|-|TRBJ2-7|-
CASSELRDYEQYF
TGTGCCAGCAGTGAGTTAAGGGACTACGAGCAGTACTTC
>TRBV15|TRBD1|TRBJ2-3|-
CATSRTRQGRGTDTQYF
TGTGCCACCAGCAGAACCAGACAGGGGCGGGGCACAGATACGCAGTATTTT
>TRBV7-2|-|TRBJ2-3|-
CASLRTGSTDTQYF
TGCGCCAGCCTTAGGACGGGGAGCACAGATACGCAGTATTTT
>TRBV29-1|TRBD1|TRBJ2-7|many
CSVRRDRTYEQYF
TGCAGCGTACGCCGGGACAGGACGTACGAGCAGTACTTC
>TRBV4-1|TRBD2|TRBJ2-1|few
CASSQESGVIYNEQFF
TGCGCCAGCAGCCAAGAAAGCGGGGTGATCTACAATGAGCAGTTCTTC
>TRBV7-2|-|TRBJ1-5|few
CASSLVGGGSNQPQHF
TGTGCCAGCAGCTTAGTGGGGGGCGGAAGCAATCAGCCCCAGCATTTT
>TRBV7-9|TRBD2|TRBJ2-5|many
CASSLAAGMETQYF
TGTGCCAGCAGCTTAGCAGCGGGAATGGAGACCCAGTACTTC
>TRBV7-2|-|TRBJ1-2|few
CASSLSTGLNYGYTF
TGTGCCAGCAGCTTAAGTACAGGGCTAAACTATGGCTACACCTTC